Sequencing of this T cell receptor (beta chain) was carried out in a study of control samples from healthy donors and cancer patients. Germline V gene sequence: CDR1 SGDLS, CDR2 YYNGEE. V lost 7 bases, J lost 0 bases, and 4 bases lay in between. This CDR3 spans 12 amino acids. Using immunoSEQ multiplex PCR, the repertoire was profiled, and TCRdb retains in-frame clones only, with some absent. The data show over 45,000 clones, with more than 90% seen just once and around 0.8% held by the top ten. This receptor was taken from a young man with colorectal cancer. The chain combines TRBV9 with TRBJ2-2; D ambiguous. The sequenced material came from PBMCs. CDR3 sequence (DNA): TGTGCCAGCGCCGCGAACACCGGGGAGCTGTTTTTT. Protein sequence: CASAANTGELFF.